These T cell receptor beta chains were read from a single sample in a study of cytomegalovirus exposure and HLA in healthy donors. Only in-frame clones appear in the TCRdb table, and some are missing; sequencing was by immunoSEQ multiplex PCR. The table has 180,000 or so clones, around 77% seen once; the top ten hold over 2.5%. What was sequenced was PBMCs. Every receptor here comes from a female donor in good health and CMV-seronegative. Both conserved end residues are part of each CDR3. D genes are given only for firm matches. Part of the rows lack a size; the others show once, few, many or a class for expanded clones.

J: TRBJ1-1; size: once; V: TRBV7-8; D: NA; DNA: TGTGCCAGCAGACTCAGGGAAGGGAACACTGAAGCTTTCTTT; CDR3: CASRLREGNTEAFF
J: TRBJ2-3; size: NA; V: TRBV9; D: TRBD2; DNA: TGTGCCAGCAGCCCCAGGCCGGGACTAGCGGGGGGGCGGGGCACAGATACGCAGTATTTT; CDR3: CASSPRPGLAGGRGTDTQYF
J: TRBJ1-4; size: few; V: TRBV15; D: NA; DNA: TGTGCCACCAGCAGAGAGCTGGGGGGTGAAAAACTGTTTTTT; CDR3: CATSRELGGEKLFF
J: TRBJ1-1; size: few; V: TRBV13; D: TRBD1; DNA: TGTGCCAGCAGCTTAGTTTGGGACAGGGAATCTGAAGCTTTCTTT; CDR3: CASSLVWDRESEAFF
J: TRBJ1-1; size: NA; V: TRBV28; D: NA; DNA: TGTGCCAGCAGTTGGACACGTGGCACTGAAGCTTTCTTT; CDR3: CASSWTRGTEAFF
J: TRBJ2-7; size: NA; V: TRBV7-2; D: TRBD2; DNA: TGTGCCAGCAGCACTAGCGGGGGGGGCGAGCAGTACTTC; CDR3: CASSTSGGGEQYF
J: TRBJ2-7; size: NA; V: TRBV19; D: TRBD1; DNA: TGTGCCAGCCGGGTGACAGGGGGCCGGAGCGGGAACGAGCAGTACTTC; CDR3: CASRVTGGRSGNEQYF
J: TRBJ2-1; size: NA; V: TRBV7-2; D: NA; DNA: TGTGCCAGCAGCTTAGTGTTCGGGGGCAATGAGCAGTTCTTC; CDR3: CASSLVFGGNEQFF
J: TRBJ2-5; size: NA; V: TRBV11-2; D: TRBD1; DNA: TGTGCCAGCGACCCAGGCAGGGGGTGGGAGACCCAGTACTTC; CDR3: CASDPGRGWETQYF
J: TRBJ2-7; size: NA; V: TRBV6-5; D: TRBD1; DNA: TGTGCCAGCAGTGGGACAGGGGGCTGGTACGAGCAGTACTTC; CDR3: CASSGTGGWYEQYF
J: TRBJ1-1; size: few; V: TRBV6-5; D: TRBD1; DNA: TGTGCCAGCAGTTACCCCCCCGGACAGGGGGGGACTGAAGCTTTCTTT; CDR3: CASSYPPGQGGTEAFF
J: TRBJ1-3; size: NA; V: TRBV2; D: NA; DNA: TGTGCCAGCAGTGAGGGGGACTCCTCTGGAAACACCATATATTTT; CDR3: CASSEGDSSGNTIYF
J: TRBJ2-7; size: NA; V: TRBV7-8; D: NA; DNA: TGTGCCAGCAGCCATAGGCAGGGCAGTTTGATATACGAGCAGTACTTC; CDR3: CASSHRQGSLIYEQYF
J: TRBJ1-5; size: NA; V: TRBV19; D: NA; DNA: TGTGCCAGTAGTATAGTTGGGGGCCCGGGTCAGCCCCAGCATTTT; CDR3: CASSIVGGPGQPQHF
J: TRBJ2-5; size: few; V: TRBV2; D: NA; DNA: TGTGCCAGCAGCGTAGGCGGAGGCTTCCAAGAGACCCAGTACTTC; CDR3: CASSVGGGFQETQYF
J: TRBJ1-1; size: NA; V: TRBV28; D: TRBD1; DNA: TGTGCCAGCCCCCCCGGGACAGGGCACCGGAACACTGAAGCTTTCTTT; CDR3: CASPPGTGHRNTEAFF
J: TRBJ2-7; size: once; V: TRBV28; D: NA; DNA: TGTGCCAGCAAGACAGGCCGCGTGGTTGGCGAGCAGTACTTC; CDR3: CASKTGRVVGEQYF
J: TRBJ1-6; size: NA; V: TRBV5-4; D: TRBD1; DNA: TGTGCCAGCAGCTCTGAGACAGGGGGCTATAATTCACCCCTCCACTTT; CDR3: CASSSETGGYNSPLHF
J: TRBJ1-2; size: NA; V: TRBV7-8; D: NA; DNA: TGTGCCAGCAGCTTTGGACTGCTGTATGGCTACACCTTC; CDR3: CASSFGLLYGYTF
J: TRBJ2-5; size: once; V: TRBV5-6; D: TRBD2; DNA: TGTGCCAGCAGCTTGGGGCTAGCGGGAGTGGAGACCCAGTACTTC; CDR3: CASSLGLAGVETQYF
J: TRBJ2-1; size: NA; V: TRBV19; D: TRBD2; DNA: TGTGCCAGTAGTATACCGTCTAGCGGTACGAAGTTCTTC; CDR3: CASSIPSSGTKFF
J: TRBJ1-1; size: few; V: TRBV27; D: NA; DNA: TGTGCCAGCAGTTTCCCGGGGGGAACTGAAGCTTTCTTT; CDR3: CASSFPGGTEAFF
J: TRBJ2-6; size: NA; V: TRBV11-3; D: NA; DNA: TGTGCCAGCAGCTTAGGCCCAGCTGGGGCCAACGTCCTGACTTTC; CDR3: CASSLGPAGANVLTF
J: TRBJ2-1; size: NA; V: TRBV19; D: NA; DNA: TGTGCCAGTAGTATAGGGGGCAGCTTCAATGAGCAGTTCTTC; CDR3: CASSIGGSFNEQFF
J: TRBJ1-6; size: NA; V: TRBV27; D: NA; DNA: TGTGCCAGCAGCCCTTTTTATCGGGGTCCGACAGGCCCTTGGGATTCACCCCTCCACTTT; CDR3: CASSPFYRGPTGPWDSPLHF
J: TRBJ2-3; size: NA; V: TRBV9; D: TRBD2; DNA: TGTGCCAGCAGCGCTACTAGCGGGGGGCCCACAGATACGCAGTATTTT; CDR3: CASSATSGGPTDTQYF
J: TRBJ1-1; size: few; V: TRBV7-9; D: NA; DNA: TGTGCCAGCAGCTTGCGGGCTGAAGCTTTCTTT; CDR3: CASSLRAEAFF
J: TRBJ2-1; size: NA; V: TRBV7-2; D: TRBD2; DNA: TGTGCCAGCAGCATTAGCGGGGGCGCCTACAATGAGCAGTTCTTC; CDR3: CASSISGGAYNEQFF
J: TRBJ1-2; size: NA; V: TRBV5-6; D: TRBD1; DNA: TGTGCCAGCAGCTGGATTATGGCCCATCCGGGACAGACCGTCTATGGCTACACCTTC; CDR3: CASSWIMAHPGQTVYGYTF
J: TRBJ1-1; size: NA; V: TRBV7-2; D: NA; DNA: TGTGCCAGCAGCTTAGTGGGGGGGTCGAACACTGAAGCTTTCTTT; CDR3: CASSLVGGSNTEAFF
J: TRBJ2-5; size: NA; V: TRBV30; D: TRBD2; DNA: TGTGCCCTAGCGGCCTCCCTATGGACCCAGTACTTC; CDR3: CALAASLWTQYF
J: TRBJ2-5; size: NA; V: TRBV7-3; D: NA; DNA: TGTGCCAGCAGCTTAGACCCGGGGCAAGAGACCCAGTACTTC; CDR3: CASSLDPGQETQYF
J: TRBJ1-1; size: NA; V: TRBV28; D: TRBD1; DNA: TGTGCCAGCAGTTTTAGGAGGGGGCGGAAGGCTGAAGCTTTCTTT; CDR3: CASSFRRGRKAEAFF
J: TRBJ1-5; size: NA; V: TRBV29-1; D: NA; DNA: TGCAGCGTCAGGGAGGGGAATCAGCCCCAGCATTTT; CDR3: CSVREGNQPQHF
J: TRBJ2-2; size: NA; V: TRBV19; D: NA; DNA: TGTGCCAGTAGTACACCGCGTGTTGCCGGGGAGCTGTTTTTT; CDR3: CASSTPRVAGELFF
J: TRBJ1-2; size: few; V: TRBV15; D: TRBD1; DNA: TGTGCCACCAGCAGAGATGGGATAGGGGGCAAAAGCTATGGCTACACCTTC; CDR3: CATSRDGIGGKSYGYTF
J: TRBJ2-7; size: NA; V: TRBV28; D: TRBD2; DNA: TGTGCCAGCACCCTACTAGCGGGACACTCCTACGAGCAGTACTTC; CDR3: CASTLLAGHSYEQYF
J: TRBJ2-7; size: few; V: TRBV4-3; D: NA; DNA: TGCGCCAGCAGCCCCAGTGTCCTGAGAGGGCCCTACGAGCAGTACTTC; CDR3: CASSPSVLRGPYEQYF
J: TRBJ1-2; size: NA; V: TRBV4-1; D: NA; DNA: TGCGCCAGCAGCCAAGATTGGCATCCTAACTATGGCTACACCTTC; CDR3: CASSQDWHPNYGYTF
J: TRBJ1-5; size: NA; V: TRBV5-1; D: NA; DNA: TGCGCCAGCAGCCCGGTTGGAGGAGGCAATCAGCCCCAGCATTTT; CDR3: CASSPVGGGNQPQHF
J: TRBJ1-4; size: few; V: TRBV6-1; D: NA; DNA: TGTGCCAGCAGTGAGTCCGGGAGGGGGGAAAAACTGTTTTTT; CDR3: CASSESGRGEKLFF
J: TRBJ2-7; size: NA; V: TRBV11-1; D: NA; DNA: TGTGCCAGCAGCTTAGGACACGCGACCGCCTACGAGCAGTACTTC; CDR3: CASSLGHATAYEQYF
J: TRBJ2-2; size: NA; V: TRBV7-3; D: NA; DNA: TGTGCCAGCATCCGGGGGGCCAAAAGAACCGGGGAGCTGTTTTTT; CDR3: CASIRGAKRTGELFF
J: TRBJ2-1; size: NA; V: TRBV11-3; D: TRBD2; DNA: TGTGCCAGCAGCTTAGGTCAAGCGGGAGGGCTCAATGAGCAGTTCTTC; CDR3: CASSLGQAGGLNEQFF
J: TRBJ1-1; size: NA; V: TRBV6-1; D: TRBD1; DNA: TGTGCCAGCAGTGAAGCCAACAGGGGCACTGAAGCTTTCTTT; CDR3: CASSEANRGTEAFF
J: TRBJ2-6; size: NA; V: TRBV6-1; D: NA; DNA: TGTGCCAGCAGTGATGGACAGTCTGGGGCCAACGTCCTGACTTTC; CDR3: CASSDGQSGANVLTF
J: TRBJ2-2; size: NA; V: TRBV7-3; D: TRBD1; DNA: TGTGCCAGCAGCTCCCAAACCGACAGGGTCGGGACCGGGGAGCTGTTTTTT; CDR3: CASSSQTDRVGTGELFF
J: TRBJ1-4; size: NA; V: TRBV6-5; D: NA; DNA: TGTGCCAGCAAGACCAGGGATACTAATGAAAAACTGTTTTTT; CDR3: CASKTRDTNEKLFF
J: TRBJ2-1; size: NA; V: TRBV9; D: TRBD2; DNA: TGTGCCAGCAGCGTAGGCGCTAGCGGAAACAATGAGCAGTTCTTC; CDR3: CASSVGASGNNEQFF
J: TRBJ1-1; size: NA; V: TRBV7-2; D: NA; DNA: TGTGCCAGCAGCCCAGGGTACCTTAGCCGCACTGAAGCTTTCTTT; CDR3: CASSPGYLSRTEAFF
J: TRBJ2-7; size: NA; V: TRBV27; D: NA; DNA: TGTGCCAGCAGTTTAGAGGGTTCCGGCGCGGGACCTCAGTACTTC; CDR3: CASSLEGSGAGPQYF
J: TRBJ2-7; size: NA; V: TRBV5-1; D: NA; DNA: TGCGCCAGCAGCACGCTGACCCCAGGGGTAGGCGAGCAGTACTTC; CDR3: CASSTLTPGVGEQYF
J: TRBJ1-1; size: NA; V: TRBV5-1; D: NA; DNA: TGCGCCAGCAGCTTGGGCAATAGACAGAACACTGAAGCTTTCTTT; CDR3: CASSLGNRQNTEAFF
J: TRBJ1-5; size: NA; V: TRBV28; D: NA; DNA: TGTGCCAGCAGTTTGGAAGCGGCGGTCGCGGCCCAGCATTTT; CDR3: CASSLEAAVAAQHF
J: TRBJ1-5; size: NA; V: TRBV19; D: NA; DNA: TGTGCCAGTAGTATGGGGCGCAATCAGCCCCAGCATTTT; CDR3: CASSMGRNQPQHF
J: TRBJ1-3; size: NA; V: TRBV2; D: NA; DNA: TGTGCCAGCAGCCTTGGGACTGGTTCCTTCACCATATATTTT; CDR3: CASSLGTGSFTIYF
J: TRBJ2-7; size: NA; V: TRBV14; D: NA; DNA: TGTGCCAGCAGCCACGGGGGCTCCTACGAGCAGTACTTC; CDR3: CASSHGGSYEQYF
J: TRBJ1-1; size: NA; V: TRBV30; D: NA; DNA: TGTGCCTGGAGTGAGGGGATTGTTTGGACTGAAGCTTTCTTT; CDR3: CAWSEGIVWTEAFF
J: TRBJ1-5; size: few; V: TRBV4-3; D: NA; DNA: TGCGCCAGCAGCCAAGATAAGGCAGGGGCAAATAATCAGCCCCAGCATTTT; CDR3: CASSQDKAGANNQPQHF